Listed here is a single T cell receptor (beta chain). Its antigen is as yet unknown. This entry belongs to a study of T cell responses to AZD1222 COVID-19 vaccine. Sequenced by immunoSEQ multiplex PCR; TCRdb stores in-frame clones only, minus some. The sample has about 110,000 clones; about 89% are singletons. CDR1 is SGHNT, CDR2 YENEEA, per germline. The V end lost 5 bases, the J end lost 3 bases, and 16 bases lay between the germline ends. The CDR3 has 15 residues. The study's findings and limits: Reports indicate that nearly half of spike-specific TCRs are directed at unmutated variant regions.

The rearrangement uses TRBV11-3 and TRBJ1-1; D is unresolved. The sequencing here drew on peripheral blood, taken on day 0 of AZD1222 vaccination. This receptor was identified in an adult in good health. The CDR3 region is CASSPSGRSYTEAFF. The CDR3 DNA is TGTGCCAGCAGCCCTTCGGGGAGGTCGTACACTGAAGCTTTCTTT.